Reported below is one TCR beta chain. This CDR3 has 13 residues. The V gene's germline CDR1 is DFQATT and CDR2 SNEGSKA (reference sequence). V lost 3 bases and J lost 2; bases outside the gene matches: 3. The data originate from a study of blood T cell repertoires in COVID-19. Here immunoSEQ multiplex PCR was the method, and the copy in TCRdb shows in-frame clones only, minus some. The sample has around 120,000 clones; about 80% are singletons. The genes are TRBV20-1 and TRBJ1-1; the match to TRBD1 covers 7 bases. The receptor's source is a man in his 70s with active or convalescent COVID-19. The sample was peripheral blood. The CDR3 loop reads CSASKGANTEAFF. For the CDR3, the DNA is TGCAGTGCTAGTAAGGGGGCCAACACTGAAGCTTTCTTT.